Below are 7 T cell receptor beta chains sequenced from a single sample in a study of cytomegalovirus exposure and HLA in healthy donors. Use of 60 Vbeta and 13 Jbeta primers characterized the PCR. The table came from immunoSEQ multiplex PCR; TCRdb's copy has only in-frame clones and leaves some out. Recorded for this sample: around 45,000 clones. Source material: PBMCs. Source of these receptors: a male donor in good health and CMV-seronegative.

This chain connects TRBV6-1 to TRBJ1-2, with D tentatively TRBD1 (5 bases). Germline lookup yields CDR1 MNHNS and CDR2 SASEGT. Trimming cost V 2 bases and J 3 bases, with 10 bases left between them. CDR3 length: 14 residues. CDR3 DNA: TGTGCCAGCAGTGAACGCCAGGGTGACTATGGCTACACCTTC. Translating it yields CASSERQGDYGYTF.

This chain links TRBV6-1 with TRBJ1-1; TRBD1 agrees at 7 bases. The CDR3 is made up of 14 amino acids. V was clipped by 4 bases and J by 7 bases; unmatched bases: 9. CDR1 is MNHNS, CDR2 SASEGT, per germline. The CDR3 bases are TGTGCCAGCAGTGCTGAGGGGGCTAGTTTTGAAGCTTTCTTT. Encoded protein: CASSAEGASFEAFF.

V and J are TRBV11-2 and TRBJ2-3; the D is unclear. Germline lookup yields CDR1 SGHAT and CDR2 FQNNGV. V was cut by 5 bases and J by 2 bases, with 17 bases left in between. The CDR3 has 16 amino acids. CDR3 nucleotides: TGTGCCAGCAGCCCGAGACTGGAGCAGACCACAGATACGCAGTATTTT. The encoded protein is CASSPRLEQTTDTQYF.

This chain connects TRBV7-9 to TRBJ2-2, with a tentative D call TRBD2 (5 bases). Germline loops: CDR1 SEHNR, CDR2 FQNEAQ (reference sequence). Deletions cut 4 bases from V and 2 bases from J, with 14 bases between. This CDR3 contains 16 residues. In nucleotides, the CDR3 is TGTGCCAGCAGCTCCGAGAGGGCGGACAACACCGGGGAGCTGTTTTTT. Translation: CASSSERADNTGELFF. Full variable domain (outside the CDR3, taken from reference TRBV7-9 and TRBJ2-2): DTGVSQNPRHKITKRGQNVTFRCDPISEHNRLYWYRQTLGQGPEFLTYFQNEAQLEKSRLLSDRFSAERPKGSFSTLEIQRTEQGDSAMYLCASSSERADNTGELFFGEGSRLTVL.

CDR3 amino acids: CASSLHADSPLHF. The CDR3 coding sequence is TGTGCCAGCAGCTTGCACGCGGATTCACCCCTCCACTTT. V usage is TRBV5-4 and J usage is TRBJ1-6; D gene uncertain. CDR3 length: 13 amino acids. The V and J ends lost 1 base and 8 bases respectively, with 7 bases between them. Germline CDR1 is SGHNT and CDR2 is YYREEE (reference sequence).

The chain couples TRBV4-2 to TRBJ1-4; no reliable D call. Germline values: CDR1 LGHNA, CDR2 YNFKEQ. The V and J ends lost 0 bases and 4 bases respectively, with 15 bases between them. CDR3 length: 17 amino acids. The CDR3 nucleotides are TGTGCCAGCAGCCAAGATCCGGAGGCTCGGTTTAATGAAAAACTGTTTTTT. Translating it yields CASSQDPEARFNEKLFF.

The chain combines TRBV12-5 with TRBJ1-3; D is uncertain. V lost 0 bases, J lost 3 bases, and 18 bases lay in between. The CDR3 is made up of 18 amino acids. Germline CDR1 reads LGHNT; CDR2 reads FRNRAP. CDR3 nucleotide sequence: TGTGCTAGTGGTTTGGTAATACTCTCGAACCGGTTTGGAAACACCATATATTTT. Amino acid sequence: CASGLVILSNRFGNTIYF. The variable domain in full, with the rest retrieved from reference TRBV12-5 and TRBJ1-3, is DARVTQTPRHKVTEMGQEVTMRCQPILGHNTVFWYRQTMMQGLELLAYFRNRAPLDDSGMPKDRFSAEMPDATLATLKIQPSEPRDSAVYFCASGLVILSNRFGNTIYFGEGSWLTVV.